One T cell receptor (beta chain) is described in this entry. In this sample, this clonotype turned up many times. Its antigen is unknown. No base-level quality is on record; no much larger clone is a single base apart. The germline V gene encodes CDR1 SGHTA and CDR2 FQGNSA. Including cysteine and phenylalanine, the CDR3 has 12 amino acids. Only CDR3 DNA is held: 36 bases, read in frame from base 1. The junction carries 7 bases between V and J, which are trimmed by 5 bases and 8 bases respectively. This sample stems from a study of T-cell reconstitution after alpha-beta-depleted transplantation in children (dated by TCRdb to between 2015 and 2016). The study in broad terms: T-cell immune reconstitution after TCRalphabeta/CD19-depleted allogeneic hematopoietic cell transplantation in children was quantitatively tracked in the study by means of TCR repertoire profiling.

Library preparation employed PCR. Sequencing instrument: Illumina HiSeq 2500. TCR library preparation used molecular barcoding, with unique molecular identifiers applied to normalize quantification of the TCRbeta repertoire. TCRdb took the public reads, trimmed them with fastp at Q25, ran MiXCR for clone calling and kept in-frame beta chains. Rows with a matching CDR3 protein are joined into one entry that keeps the most common DNA and genes. Present in this sample are 490,000 or so distinct CDR3 sequences, about 12% of which were seen just once. The top ten constitute 4.5% to 6% of the sample. This sequence uses TRBV7-2 and TRBJ1-6; matching of 5 bases hints at TRBD1 as the D gene. The clonotype comes from a human donor who donated a stem cell graft to a child with combined immunodeficiency. The sample consisted of PBMCs from the stem cell graft donor, taken from the stem cell graft. The sequenced DNA is TGTGCCAGCAGCCAGGGAGATTCACCCCTCCACTTT. It encodes CASSQGDSPLHF.